This T cell receptor beta chain comes out of a study of memory CD4+ T cells and cytomegalovirus serostatus. Background on the study: This sample comes from healthy Belgian adults, about nine CMV seropositive, 24 seronegative.

Study-wide results and caveats: The CMV-associated TCR signature appears largely within the CD4+ memory repertoire. CMV serostatus prediction reached median AUC approximately 0.95, or 0.91 with US-trained model. Each of approximately 63 CMV-associated TCRbeta sequences occurred in one to five individuals.

Repertoires were generated with immunoSEQ multiplex PCR, while TCRdb's copy carries only in-frame clones and drops some. The sample includes under 45,000 clones, over 70% of them seen just once. Single viable CD3+CD4+CD8-CD45RO+ cells were sorted as the memory CD4+ T cells. V lost 1 base, J lost 5 bases, and 11 bases lay in between. This CDR3 has 14 residues. Germline assignment: CDR1 LNHNV and CDR2 YYDKDF (reference sequence). Note on this clone: The target antigen is unknown.

The chain combines TRBV15 with TRBJ1-2, with D unclear. The TCR originated in an adult in good health and CMV-seronegative. Source material: memory CD4+ T cells from blood. CDR3 amino acids: CATSRGKGAYGYTF. In DNA, the CDR3 is TGTGCCACCAGCAGAGGCAAGGGTGCTTATGGCTACACCTTC.